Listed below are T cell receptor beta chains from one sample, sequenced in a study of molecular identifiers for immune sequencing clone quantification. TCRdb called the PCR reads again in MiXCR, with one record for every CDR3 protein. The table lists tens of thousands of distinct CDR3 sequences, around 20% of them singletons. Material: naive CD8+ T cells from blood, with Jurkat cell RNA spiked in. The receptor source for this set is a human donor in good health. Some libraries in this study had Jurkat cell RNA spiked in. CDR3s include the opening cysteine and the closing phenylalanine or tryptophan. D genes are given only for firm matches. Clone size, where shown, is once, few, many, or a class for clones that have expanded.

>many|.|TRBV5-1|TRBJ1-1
CASEHRVRREAFF
TGCGCCAGCGAACACAGGGTAAGAAGGGAAGCTTTCTTT
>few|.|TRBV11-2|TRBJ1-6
CASSPYGVGSYNSPLHF
TGTGCCAGCAGCCCGTACGGGGTGGGCTCCTATAATTCACCCCTCCACTTT
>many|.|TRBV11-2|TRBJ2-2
CASSREVPGELFF
TGTGCCAGCAGCCGCGAGGTACCCGGGGAGCTGTTTTTT
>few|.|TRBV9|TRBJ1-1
CASSVRGLNHEAFF
TGTGCCAGCAGCGTAAGGGGACTCAACCATGAAGCTTTCTTT
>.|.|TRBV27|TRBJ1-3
CASSWSAGNTIYF
TGTGCCAGCAGTTGGTCAGCCGGAAACACCATATATTTT
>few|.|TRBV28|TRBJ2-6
CASSFRVPGANVLTF
TGTGCCAGCAGTTTCAGGGTCCCTGGGGCCAACGTCCTGACTTTC
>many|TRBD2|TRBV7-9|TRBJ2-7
CASSPQTSGEDEQYF
TGTGCCAGCAGCCCACAGACTAGCGGGGAGGACGAGCAGTACTTC
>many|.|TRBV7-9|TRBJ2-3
CASSFGSDTQYF
TGTGCCAGCAGCTTTGGGTCAGATACGCAGTATTTT
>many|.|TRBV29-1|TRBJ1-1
CSAGTLNTEAFF
TGCAGCGCTGGGACATTGAACACTGAAGCTTTCTTT
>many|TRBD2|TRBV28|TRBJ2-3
CASRDWTSSRTDTQYF
TGTGCCAGCAGAGACTGGACTAGCAGCCGCACAGATACGCAGTATTTT
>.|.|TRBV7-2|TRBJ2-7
CASSIYDTSYEQYF
TGTGCCAGCAGCATCTACGACACCTCCTACGAGCAGTACTTC
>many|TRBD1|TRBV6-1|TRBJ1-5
CASSATGGGNQPQHF
TGTGCCAGCAGTGCCACAGGGGGCGGCAATCAGCCCCAGCATTTT
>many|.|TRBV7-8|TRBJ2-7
CASSFGASVYEQYF
TGTGCCAGCAGCTTTGGGGCTAGCGTGTACGAGCAGTACTTC
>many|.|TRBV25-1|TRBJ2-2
CASSEGAGELFF
TGTGCCAGCAGTGAAGGGGCAGGGGAGCTGTTTTTT
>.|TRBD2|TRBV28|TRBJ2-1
CASSNGLAGGRGYNEQFF
TGTGCCAGCAGTAACGGACTAGCGGGAGGTAGAGGGTACAATGAGCAGTTCTTC
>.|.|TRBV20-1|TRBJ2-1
CSARDLARGLPLEQFF
TGCAGTGCTAGAGATCTGGCGAGAGGGCTCCCACTTGAGCAGTTCTTC
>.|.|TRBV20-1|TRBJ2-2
CSVRATVSGELFF
TGCAGTGTCAGAGCTACGGTCTCCGGGGAGCTGTTTTTT
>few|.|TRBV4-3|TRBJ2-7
CTSSQGPTDLYEQYF
TGCACCAGCAGCCAAGGCCCGACGGATCTCTACGAGCAGTACTTC
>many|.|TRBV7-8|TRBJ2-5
CASSLGLIQETQYF
TGTGCCAGCAGCTTAGGTCTTATACAAGAGACCCAGTACTTC
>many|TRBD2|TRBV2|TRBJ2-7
CASSVLAGESYEQYF
TGTGCCAGCAGTGTACTAGCGGGGGAATCCTACGAGCAGTACTTC
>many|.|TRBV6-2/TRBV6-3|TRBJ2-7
CASSYSGRSSYEQYF
TGTGCCAGCAGTTACTCGGGCCGGAGCTCCTACGAGCAGTACTTC
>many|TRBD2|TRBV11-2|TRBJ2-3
CASSLIAGGVEDTQYF
TGTGCCAGCAGCTTAATAGCGGGAGGGGTTGAAGATACGCAGTATTTT
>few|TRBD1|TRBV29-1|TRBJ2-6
CSVGDRDSGANVLTF
TGCAGCGTTGGAGACAGGGACTCTGGGGCCAACGTCCTGACTTTC
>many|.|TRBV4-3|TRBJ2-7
CASSQALRSHRLEQYF
TGCGCCAGCAGCCAAGCTCTTCGGTCTCACCGCCTCGAGCAGTACTTC
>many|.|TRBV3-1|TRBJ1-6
CASSPEGGSPLHF
TGTGCCAGCAGCCCAGAAGGTGGCTCACCCCTCCACTTT
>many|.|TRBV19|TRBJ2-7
CASSIRSQPHEQYF
TGTGCCAGTAGTATACGGAGCCAGCCCCACGAGCAGTACTTC
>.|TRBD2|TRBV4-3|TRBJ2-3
CASSQVARTSGSIRDTQYF
TGCGCCAGCAGCCAAGTAGCTCGGACTAGCGGGAGTATCCGGGATACGCAGTATTTT
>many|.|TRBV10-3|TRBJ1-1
CAISETIDAWGEAFF
TGTGCCATCAGTGAGACTATAGACGCGTGGGGAGAAGCTTTCTTT
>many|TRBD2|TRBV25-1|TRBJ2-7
CATDLAGGYEQYF
TGTGCCACCGACCTCGCGGGAGGGTACGAGCAGTACTTC
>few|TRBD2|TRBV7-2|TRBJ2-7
CASSLVSGKDGGPYEQYF
TGTGCCAGCAGCTTAGTAAGCGGGAAGGACGGTGGCCCCTACGAGCAGTACTTC
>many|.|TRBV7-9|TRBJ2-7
CASSVDRAGGEQYF
TGTGCCAGCAGCGTCGACAGGGCCGGGGGCGAGCAGTACTTC
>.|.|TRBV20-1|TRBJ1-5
CSARDTVNSNQPQHF
TGCAGTGCTAGAGATACCGTAAATAGCAATCAGCCCCAGCATTTT
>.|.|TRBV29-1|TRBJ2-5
CSVETGLGETQYF
TGCAGCGTTGAAACAGGCTTGGGGGAGACCCAGTACTTC
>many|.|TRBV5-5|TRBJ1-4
CASSFWLGDNEKLFF
TGTGCCAGCAGCTTTTGGTTGGGCGATAATGAAAAACTGTTTTTT
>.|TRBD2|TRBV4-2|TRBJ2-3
CASSLGTSGTTDTQYF
TGTGCCAGCAGCCTCGGGACTAGCGGGACGACAGATACGCAGTATTTT
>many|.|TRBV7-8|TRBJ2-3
CASSYLEGPSTDTQYF
TGTGCCAGCAGCTACCTAGAGGGACCTAGCACAGATACGCAGTATTTT